Following are 24 T cell receptor beta chains from one sample sequenced in a study of control samples from healthy donors and cancer patients. Data came from immunoSEQ multiplex PCR; TCRdb stores just in-frame clones and leaves some out. In the table there are fewer than 200,000 clones, almost 90% of which are singletons. The sequenced sample consisted of blood. All receptors come from a woman in her twenties or thirties in good health.

This clone showed up just a few times. The V call is TRBV30, the J call TRBJ2-2; D may be TRBD1 or TRBD2 (5 bases each). This CDR3 has 13 residues. Germline V gives CDR1 GTSNPN, CDR2 SVGIG (reference sequence). Between the trimmed V and J ends, which lost 0 bases and 6 bases, there was a span of 8 bases. CDR3 nucleotides: TGTGCCTGGAGTGTTAGGGACCCCGGGGAGCTGTTTTTT. Its protein product is CAWSVRDPGELFF.

The rearrangement links TRBV6-5 to TRBJ1-1, with D perhaps TRBD1 (6 bases). The CDR3 runs to 14 residues. The V gene lost 4 bases and the J gene lost 1 base, with 10 bases spanning the gap. Looked up from germline, CDR1 is MNHEY and CDR2 is SVGAGI. CDR3 region: CASSLIQGNTEAFF. The CDR3 bases are TGTGCCAGCAGTTTAATACAGGGGAACACTGAAGCTTTCTTT.

About this clone itself: Within the sample, other DNA sequences also encode this same CDR3. In nucleotides, the CDR3 is TGTGCCAGCAGTTCAGGTGATGGCTACACCTTC. Protein product: CASSSGDGYTF. V is TRBV12-3 or TRBV12-4 and J is TRBJ1-2, with D hard to call. The germline V and J ends were trimmed by 4 bases and 6 bases, with 6 bases remaining between them. This CDR3 comprises 11 residues.

This clone appeared once. This rearrangement joins TRBV28 to TRBJ1-2; D gene unclear. Trimming cost V 2 bases and J 2 bases, with 12 bases left between them. Germline V gene sequence: CDR1 MDHEN, CDR2 SYDVKM. This CDR3 comprises 15 residues. CDR3 region: CASSLIQNRNYGYTF. The CDR3 coding sequence is TGTGCCAGCAGTTTAATCCAGAATAGGAACTATGGCTACACCTTC.

V and J are TRBV3-1 (or the pseudogene TRBV3-2) and TRBJ2-2; a weak D match, TRBD2 (6 bases). The CDR3 has 14 residues. V dropped 5 bases and J dropped 4 bases, with 11 bases sitting between them. The germline V gene has CDR1 LGHDT and CDR2 YNNKEL (reference sequence). CDR3 in amino acids: CASSMTSRTGELFF. The CDR3 region has the DNA TGTGCCAGCAGCATGACTAGTCGCACCGGGGAGCTGTTTTTT.

The chain recombines TRBV5-1 with TRBJ2-7; the match to TRBD2 covers 10 bases. The V gene end was trimmed by 4 bases and the J gene end by 6 bases; junction bases not matched to a gene: 7. CDR1 is SGHRS and CDR2 is YFSETQ in the germline V gene. The CDR3 covers 14 residues. CDR3 sequence reads: CASSPGTSDGEQYF. The CDR3 region has the DNA TGCGCCAGCAGCCCCGGGACTAGCGACGGCGAGCAGTACTTC.

This chain joins TRBV6-5 and TRBJ1-2; weak D call: TRBD1 (5 bases). V dropped 3 bases and J dropped 5 bases, with 19 bases sitting between them. The CDR3 length is 16 residues. Germline CDR1 and CDR2: MNHEY and SVGAGI. The CDR3 reads CASSYRGDLSAYGYTF. CDR3 DNA sequence: TGTGCCAGCAGTTATCGGGGCGACCTAAGCGCATATGGCTACACCTTC.

This clone turned up a few times. V usage is TRBV24-1 and J usage is TRBJ2-5; D might be TRBD2 (6 bases). The ends were cut back, 4 bases at V and 3 bases at J, with 17 bases in the middle. There are 16 residues in the CDR3. The germline CDR1 and CDR2 sequences are KGHDR and SFDVKD. DNA of the CDR3: TGTGCCACCAGTGACCCGACTAGTCCCTTCGAAGAGACCCAGTACTTC. It yields the protein CATSDPTSPFEETQYF.

The chain combines TRBV27 with TRBJ1-2, with 9 bases fitting TRBD1. After removal of 4 bases from V and 8 bases from J, the junction contained 5 bases not matched to a gene. There are 13 residues in the CDR3. Germline-derived CDR1 and CDR2 are MNHEY and SMNVEV (reference sequence). The CDR3 region is CASSSYRGRGYTF. Here the CDR3 DNA reads TGTGCCAGCAGTTCTTACAGGGGGCGGGGCTACACCTTC.

There are a few counts of this clone. The chain employs TRBV24-1 and TRBJ2-3; 10 bases fit TRBD1. Per germline, CDR1 KGHDR and CDR2 SFDVKD. The CDR3 is 15 residues long. With V trimmed by 7 bases and J by 3 bases, 6 bases remained unmatched. The CDR3 is CATRAKGQGTDTQYF. CDR3 DNA: TGTGCCACCAGGGCCAAGGGACAGGGGACAGATACGCAGTATTTT.

The rearrangement joins TRBV18 to TRBJ2-1; 8 nucleotides align to TRBD2. V dropped 3 bases and J dropped 16; count of bases not matched to a gene: 11. The length of the CDR3 is 13 residues. Germline CDR1 KGHSH, CDR2 LQKENI. CDR3 in amino acids: CASSPLGGGIDFF. The CDR3 coding sequence is TGTGCCAGCTCACCGCTTGGCGGGGGGATTGACTTCTTC.

V is TRBV28 and J is TRBJ2-1, with 9 bases fitting TRBD1. This CDR3 region has 14 residues. J gave up 7 bases and V 5 bases, and 6 bases lay outside the gene matches. Germline CDR1 is MDHEN and CDR2 is SYDVKM. The CDR3 protein is CASSTQGAGNEQFF. CDR3 nucleotides: TGTGCCAGCAGTACACAGGGGGCAGGGAATGAGCAGTTCTTC.

The chain carries TRBV3-1 (or the pseudogene TRBV3-2) and TRBJ2-3; TRBD1 agrees at 8 bases. V shed 4 bases and J 0 bases; nucleotides not matched to a gene: 3. The CDR3 sequence is 15 residues long. CDR1 LGHDT and CDR2 YNNKEL come from the germline V gene (reference sequence). As DNA, the CDR3 is TGTGCCAGCAGCCTCAGGGGGCCTAGCACAGATACGCAGTATTTT. It is translated as CASSLRGPSTDTQYF.

The J gene is TRBJ1-4, the V gene TRBV6-5; a weak D match, TRBD1 (5 bases). With 6 bases removed from V and 8 bases from J, the gap between germline ends came to 19 bases. Per the germline V gene, CDR1 is MNHEY and CDR2 is SVGAGI. This CDR3 is built from 15 residues. CDR3 in DNA: TGTGCCAGCAGCCCCCCCGGCAGGGCTGGAGAAAAACTGTTTTTT. Its protein product is CASSPPGRAGEKLFF.

This chain joins TRBV19 and TRBJ1-2, with unresolved D. V was clipped by 0 bases and J by 0 bases, with 11 bases between them. This CDR3 is built from 16 residues. The V gene's germline CDR1 is LNHDA and CDR2 SQIVND (reference sequence). CDR3 in DNA: TGTGCCAGTAGTATAGACTGGACGGCTACTAACTATGGCTACACCTTC. Its protein is CASSIDWTATNYGYTF.

The chain employs TRBV5-5 and TRBJ1-1; TRBD1 is a possible D gene (5 bases). CDR3 size: 13 residues. The V gene's germline CDR1 is SGHKS and CDR2 YYEKEE (reference sequence). V was clipped by 3 bases and J by 1 base, with 7 bases between them. The CDR3 DNA reads TGTGCCAGCAGCTACGGACAGAACACTGAAGCTTTCTTT. Its protein is CASSYGQNTEAFF.

The CDR3 reads CASSRKPGSGNTIYF. CDR3 DNA sequence: TGTGCCAGCAGCCGCAAACCGGGGTCCGGAAACACCATATATTTT. V gene TRBV11-2 combines with J gene TRBJ1-3, with D unclear. The CDR3 sequence is 15 residues long. Trimming stripped 5 bases from V and 4 bases from J, with 15 bases between. Per germline, CDR1 SGHAT and CDR2 FQNNGV.

V gene TRBV15 combines with J gene TRBJ2-3, with unresolved D. This CDR3 contains 14 residues. Germline V lookup: CDR1 LNHNV, CDR2 YYDKDF (reference sequence). V lost 1 base and J 11 bases, leaving 16 bases between the germline ends. DNA of the CDR3: TGTGCCACCAGCAGAGGCGAGGCAGCCTTTGGGCAGTATTTT. This sequence encodes CATSRGEAAFGQYF.

This chain connects TRBV5-4 to TRBJ2-7; no reliable D call. The CDR3 consists of 14 residues. CDR1 and CDR2 from the germline V gene are SGHNT and YYREEE (reference sequence). Deletions cut 1 base from V and 3 bases from J, with 11 bases between. The chain's CDR3 is CASSLRQAYYEQYV. CDR3 in DNA: TGTGCCAGCAGCTTGCGGCAGGCCTACTACGAGCAGTACGTC.

This sequence joins TRBV12-3 or TRBV12-4 and TRBJ1-1, with D tentatively TRBD1 (5 bases). With 3 bases removed from V and 2 bases from J, the gap between germline ends came to 7 bases. This CDR3 has 13 residues. The CDR3 region has the DNA TGTGCCAGCAGTTTTCAGGGAAACACTGAAGCTTTCTTT. Its translation is CASSFQGNTEAFF.

This chain links TRBV5-1 with TRBJ1-5, with 8 bases lining up with TRBD1. The CDR3 runs to 13 residues. The junction had 3 bases not matched to a gene; V was cut back by 3 bases and J by 7 bases. Germline V gives CDR1 SGHRS, CDR2 YFSETQ. CDR3 region: CASSWAGGQPQHF. CDR3 DNA sequence: TGCGCCAGCAGCTGGGCAGGGGGCCAGCCCCAGCATTTT.

The chain recombines TRBV5-6 with TRBJ2-5; possibly TRBD2 for D (7 bases). Trimming took off 3 bases at V and 5 bases at J, with 17 bases between the two ends. Germline assignment: CDR1 SGHDT and CDR2 YYEEEE. The CDR3 sequence is 15 residues long. CDR3 region: CASSSLEGEGETQYF. The CDR3 coding sequence is TGTGCCAGCAGCTCTCTTGAGGGGGAGGGGGAGACCCAGTACTTC.

The chain is built from TRBV5-6 and TRBJ1-2, with D unclear. Germline CDR1 SGHDT, CDR2 YYEEEE. This CDR3 comprises 17 residues. V was shortened by 0 bases and J by 0 bases, with 15 bases between the two germline ends. CDR3 nucleotide sequence: TGTGCCAGCAGCTTGGGGGCAGGTTTAGGACCTAACTATGGCTACACCTTC. This encodes CASSLGAGLGPNYGYTF.

The rearrangement uses TRBV24-1 and TRBJ2-3; the match to TRBD2 covers 10 bases. With V trimmed by 1 base and J by 0 bases, 6 bases remained unmatched. The germline V gene encodes CDR1 KGHDR and CDR2 SFDVKD. The CDR3 runs to 18 residues. The CDR3 sequence is CATSDLAGGPGSTDTQYF. In DNA form, the CDR3 reads TGTGCCACCAGTGATTTAGCGGGGGGGCCGGGTAGCACAGATACGCAGTATTTT.